What follows is one T cell receptor beta chain and its context. This entry belongs to a study of blood T cell repertoires in COVID-19. The repertoire was sequenced with immunoSEQ multiplex PCR; TCRdb's copy has only in-frame clones and lacks some. The repertoire holds about 70,000 clones, with roughly 82% as singletons. The V gene's germline CDR1 is SEHNR and CDR2 FQNEAQ (reference sequence). Trimming stripped 2 bases from V and 7 bases from J, with 14 bases between. The length of the CDR3 is 14 residues. The gene calls are TRBV7-9 and TRBJ1-2; D uncertain. The source is a woman aged 55 to 70 with acute or convalescent COVID-19. The sequencing sample was made of peripheral blood. The CDR3 DNA is TGTGCCAGCAGCTTATGGGAGGCGGAGGGTGGCTACACCTTC. The encoded protein is CASSLWEAEGGYTF.